This TCR beta chain was obtained from a study of a mutant IDH1 vaccine in newly diagnosed glioma. The wider study: Patients under treatment included about 62% males and around 38% females and had a mean age of about 37 years. Standard pretreatment was either radiotherapy, temozolomide, or, for most, radiochemotherapy with temozolomide. Study-wide results and caveats: Most patients, about 93%, showed vaccine-induced immune responses.

Repertoires were generated with immunoSEQ multiplex PCR, while TCRdb's copy carries only in-frame clones and drops some. Of 60,000 to 85,000 clones listed, 70% to 80% are singletons. Sample time point: baseline, week 1 (first vaccination visit). Treatment indicated: pre-vaccination baseline after standard-of-care therapy. A word on this clone: Its antigen is still unknown.

The CDR3 is 16 amino acids. Trimming removed 2 bases at V and 2 bases at J, with 13 bases between. CDR1 is SGHDN, CDR2 FVKESK, per germline. This clonotype was sampled from a man aged 50-59 years with glioma. The sequencing used PBMCs, collected from a glioma patient treated with radiotherapy, temozolomide or both. The J gene is TRBJ2-1, the V gene TRBV14, with D maybe TRBD2 (6 bases). The CDR3 here is CASSQHSTGAYNEQFF. In DNA form, the CDR3 reads TGTGCCAGCAGCCAACACTCGACGGGGGCCTACAATGAGCAGTTCTTC.